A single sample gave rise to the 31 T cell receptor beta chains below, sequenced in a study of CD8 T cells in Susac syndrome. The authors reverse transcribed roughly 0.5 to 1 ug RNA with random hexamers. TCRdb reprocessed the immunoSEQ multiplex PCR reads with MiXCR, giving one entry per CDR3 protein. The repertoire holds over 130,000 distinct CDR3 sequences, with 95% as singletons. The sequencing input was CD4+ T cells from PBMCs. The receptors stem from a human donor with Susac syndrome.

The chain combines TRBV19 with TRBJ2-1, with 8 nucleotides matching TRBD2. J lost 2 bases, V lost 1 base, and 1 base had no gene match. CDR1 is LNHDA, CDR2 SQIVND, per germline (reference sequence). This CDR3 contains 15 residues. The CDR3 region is CASSIAGGAYNEQFF. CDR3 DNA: TGTGCCAGTAGTATAGCGGGAGGGGCCTACAATGAGCAGTTCTTC.

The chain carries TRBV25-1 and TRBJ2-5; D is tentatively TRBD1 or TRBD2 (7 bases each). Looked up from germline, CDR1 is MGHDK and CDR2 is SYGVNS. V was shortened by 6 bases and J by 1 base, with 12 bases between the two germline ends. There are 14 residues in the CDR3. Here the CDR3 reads CASSRGDSQETQYF. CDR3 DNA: TGTGCCAGCAGCCGGGGGGACAGCCAAGAGACCCAGTACTTC.

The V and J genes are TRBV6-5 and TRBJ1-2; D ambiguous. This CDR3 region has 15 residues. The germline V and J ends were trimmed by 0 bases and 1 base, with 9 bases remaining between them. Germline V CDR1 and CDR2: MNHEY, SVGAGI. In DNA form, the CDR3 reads TGTGCCAGCAGTTACTCTGGAACAGTTAACTATGGCTACACCTTC. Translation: CASSYSGTVNYGYTF.

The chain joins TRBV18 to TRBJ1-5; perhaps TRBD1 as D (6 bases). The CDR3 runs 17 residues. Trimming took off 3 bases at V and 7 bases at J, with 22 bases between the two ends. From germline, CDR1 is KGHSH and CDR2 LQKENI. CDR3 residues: CASSPTTVPGERQPQHF. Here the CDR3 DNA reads TGTGCCAGCTCACCCACCACCGTCCCAGGGGAGCGACAGCCCCAGCATTTT.

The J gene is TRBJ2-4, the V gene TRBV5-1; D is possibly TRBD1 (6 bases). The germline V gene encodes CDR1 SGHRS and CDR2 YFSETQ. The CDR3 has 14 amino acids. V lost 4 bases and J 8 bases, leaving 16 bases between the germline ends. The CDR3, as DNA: TGCGCCAGCAGCCTCGGGACATGGGGAGACATTCAGTACTTC. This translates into CASSLGTWGDIQYF.

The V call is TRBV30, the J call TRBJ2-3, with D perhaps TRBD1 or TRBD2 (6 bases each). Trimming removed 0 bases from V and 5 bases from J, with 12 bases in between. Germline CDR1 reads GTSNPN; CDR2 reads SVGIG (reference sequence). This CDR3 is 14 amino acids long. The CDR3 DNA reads TGTGCCTGGAGTGTTCCGGGGGCTTTAGATACGCAGTATTTT. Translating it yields CAWSVPGALDTQYF.

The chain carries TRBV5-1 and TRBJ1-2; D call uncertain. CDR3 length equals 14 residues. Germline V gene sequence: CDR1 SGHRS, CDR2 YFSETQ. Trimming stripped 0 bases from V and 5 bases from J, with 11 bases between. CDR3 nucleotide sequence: TGCGCCAGCAGCTTGGACGGAGGCTTATATGGCTACACCTTC. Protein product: CASSLDGGLYGYTF.

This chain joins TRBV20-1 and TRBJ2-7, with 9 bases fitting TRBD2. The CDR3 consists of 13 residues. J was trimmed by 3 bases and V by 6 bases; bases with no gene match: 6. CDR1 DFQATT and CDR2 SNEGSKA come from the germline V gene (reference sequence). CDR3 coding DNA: TGCAGTGCGGAGACTAGCGGAGTCTACGAGCAGTACTTC. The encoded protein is CSAETSGVYEQYF.

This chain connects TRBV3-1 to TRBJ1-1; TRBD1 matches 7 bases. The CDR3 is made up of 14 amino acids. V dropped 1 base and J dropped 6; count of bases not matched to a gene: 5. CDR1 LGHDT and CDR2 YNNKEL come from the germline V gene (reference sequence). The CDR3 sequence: CASSQAATGSEAFF. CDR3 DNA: TGTGCCAGCAGCCAAGCCGCGACAGGGTCTGAAGCTTTCTTT.

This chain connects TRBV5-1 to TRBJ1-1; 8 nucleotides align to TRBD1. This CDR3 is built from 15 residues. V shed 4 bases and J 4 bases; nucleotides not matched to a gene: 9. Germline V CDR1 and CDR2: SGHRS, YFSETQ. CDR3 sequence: CASSQWTGRGTEAFF. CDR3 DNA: TGCGCCAGCAGCCAATGGACAGGGCGTGGCACTGAAGCTTTCTTT.

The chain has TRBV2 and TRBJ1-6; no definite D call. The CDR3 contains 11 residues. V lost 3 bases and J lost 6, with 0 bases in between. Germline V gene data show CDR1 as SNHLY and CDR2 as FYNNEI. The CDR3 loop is CASSDNSPLHF. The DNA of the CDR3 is TGTGCCAGCAGTGATAATTCACCCCTCCACTTT.

The CDR3 region is CASSGDRGGGYTF. The CDR3 nucleotides read TGTGCCAGCAGTGGGGACAGGGGTGGCGGCTACACCTTC. The V call is TRBV2, the J call TRBJ1-2; 10 bases are a match to TRBD1. This CDR3 has 13 residues. The junction had 4 bases not matched to a gene; V was cut back by 4 bases and J by 8 bases. Germline V gene sequence: CDR1 SNHLY, CDR2 FYNNEI.

The chain's CDR3 is CASSLVSETEAFF. The CDR3 DNA follows: TGTGCCAGCAGCTTGGTGTCTGAGACTGAAGCTTTCTTT. This sequence joins TRBV5-4 and TRBJ1-1; D remains unclear. The length of the CDR3 is 13 residues. Looked up from germline, CDR1 is SGHNT and CDR2 is YYREEE (reference sequence). The V and J ends lost 0 bases and 5 bases respectively, with 8 bases between them.

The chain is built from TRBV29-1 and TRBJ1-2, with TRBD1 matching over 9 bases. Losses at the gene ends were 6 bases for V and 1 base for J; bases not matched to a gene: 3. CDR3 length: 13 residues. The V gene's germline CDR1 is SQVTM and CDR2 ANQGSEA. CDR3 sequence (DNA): TGCAGCGTACAGGGGGCGGGTAACTATGGCTACACCTTC. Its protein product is CSVQGAGNYGYTF.

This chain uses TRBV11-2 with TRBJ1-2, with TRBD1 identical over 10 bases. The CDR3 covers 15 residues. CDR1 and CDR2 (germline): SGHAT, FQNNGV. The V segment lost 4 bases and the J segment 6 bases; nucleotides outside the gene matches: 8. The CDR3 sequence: CASSSHRDRGHGYTF. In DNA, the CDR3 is TGTGCCAGCAGCTCCCACCGGGACAGGGGTCATGGCTACACCTTC.

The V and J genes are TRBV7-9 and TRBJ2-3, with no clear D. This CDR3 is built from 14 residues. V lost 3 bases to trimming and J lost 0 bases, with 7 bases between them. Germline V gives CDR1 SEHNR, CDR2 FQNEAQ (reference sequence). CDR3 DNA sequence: TGTGCCAGCAGCTTTACAGCGAGCACAGATACGCAGTATTTT. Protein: CASSFTASTDTQYF. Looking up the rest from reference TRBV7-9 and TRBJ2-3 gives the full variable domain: DTGVSQNPRHKITKRGQNVTFRCDPISEHNRLYWYRQTLGQGPEFLTYFQNEAQLEKSRLLSDRFSAERPKGSFSTLEIQRTEQGDSAMYLCASSFTASTDTQYFGPGTRLTVL.

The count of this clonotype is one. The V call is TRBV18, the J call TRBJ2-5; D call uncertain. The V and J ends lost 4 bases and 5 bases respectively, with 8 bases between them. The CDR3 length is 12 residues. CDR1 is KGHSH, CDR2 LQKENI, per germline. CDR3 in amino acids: CASSHDTETQYF. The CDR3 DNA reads TGTGCCAGCTCACATGATACCGAGACCCAGTACTTC.

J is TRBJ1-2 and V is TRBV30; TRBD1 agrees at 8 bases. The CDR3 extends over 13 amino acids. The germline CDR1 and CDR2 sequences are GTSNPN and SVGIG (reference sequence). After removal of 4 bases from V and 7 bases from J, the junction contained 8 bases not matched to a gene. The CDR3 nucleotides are TGTGCCTGGATTGACCAGGGGGCGTTTGGCTACACCTTC. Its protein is CAWIDQGAFGYTF.

The CDR3 reads CASSPTASSSYNEQFF. The CDR3 nucleotides read TGTGCCAGCAGCCCGACAGCGTCAAGCTCCTACAATGAGCAGTTCTTC. The V call is TRBV7-3, the J call TRBJ2-1; TRBD1 might be the D (5 bases). Trimming cost V 5 bases and J 0 bases, with 14 bases left between them. Looked up from germline, CDR1 is SGHTA and CDR2 is FQGTGA. The CDR3 covers 16 residues.

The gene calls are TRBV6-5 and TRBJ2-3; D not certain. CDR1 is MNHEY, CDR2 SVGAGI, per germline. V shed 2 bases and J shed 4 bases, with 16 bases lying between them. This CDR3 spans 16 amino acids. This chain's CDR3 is CASSYRPASGADTQYF. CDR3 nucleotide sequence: TGTGCCAGCAGTTACCGGCCCGCCTCGGGCGCAGATACGCAGTATTTT.

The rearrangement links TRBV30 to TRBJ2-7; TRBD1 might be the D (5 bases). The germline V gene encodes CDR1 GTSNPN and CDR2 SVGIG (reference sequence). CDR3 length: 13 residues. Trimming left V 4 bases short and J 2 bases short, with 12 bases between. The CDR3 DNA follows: TGTGCCTGGAACCAGGGCACCGCCTACGAGCAGTACTTC. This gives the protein CAWNQGTAYEQYF.

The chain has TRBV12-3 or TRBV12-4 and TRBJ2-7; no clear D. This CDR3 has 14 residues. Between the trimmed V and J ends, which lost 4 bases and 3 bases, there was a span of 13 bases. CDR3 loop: CASSSSWTDYEQYF. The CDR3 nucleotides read TGTGCCAGCAGTTCCTCGTGGACCGACTACGAGCAGTACTTC.

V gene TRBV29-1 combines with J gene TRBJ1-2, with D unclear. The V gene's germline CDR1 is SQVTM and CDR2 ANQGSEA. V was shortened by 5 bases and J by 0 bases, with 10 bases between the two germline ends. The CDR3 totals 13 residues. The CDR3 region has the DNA TGCAGCGTTACCAAAAGTTCTAACTATGGCTACACCTTC. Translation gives CSVTKSSNYGYTF.

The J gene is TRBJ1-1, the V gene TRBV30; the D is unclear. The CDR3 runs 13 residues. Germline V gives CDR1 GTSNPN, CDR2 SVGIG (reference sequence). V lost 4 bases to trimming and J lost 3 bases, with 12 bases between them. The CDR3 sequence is CAWTPVRDTEAFF. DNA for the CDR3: TGTGCCTGGACCCCAGTGAGGGACACTGAAGCTTTCTTT. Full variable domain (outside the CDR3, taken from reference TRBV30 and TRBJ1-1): SQTIHQWPATLVQPVGSPLSLECTVEGTSNPNLYWYRQAAGRGLQLLFYSVGIGQISSEVPQNLSASRPQDRQFILSSKKLLLSDSGFYLCAWTPVRDTEAFFGQGTRLTVV.

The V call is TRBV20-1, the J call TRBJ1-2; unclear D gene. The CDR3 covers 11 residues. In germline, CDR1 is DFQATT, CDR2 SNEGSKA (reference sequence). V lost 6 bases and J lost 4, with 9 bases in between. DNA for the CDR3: TGCAGTGCCCCGGTCCGCTATGGCTACACCTTC. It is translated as CSAPVRYGYTF.

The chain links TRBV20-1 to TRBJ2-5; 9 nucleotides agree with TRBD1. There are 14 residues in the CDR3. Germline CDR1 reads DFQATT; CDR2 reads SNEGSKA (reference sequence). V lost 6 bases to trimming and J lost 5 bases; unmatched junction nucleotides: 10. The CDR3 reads CSAHKQGAGETQYF. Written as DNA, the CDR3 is TGCAGTGCGCATAAACAGGGGGCTGGGGAGACCCAGTACTTC.

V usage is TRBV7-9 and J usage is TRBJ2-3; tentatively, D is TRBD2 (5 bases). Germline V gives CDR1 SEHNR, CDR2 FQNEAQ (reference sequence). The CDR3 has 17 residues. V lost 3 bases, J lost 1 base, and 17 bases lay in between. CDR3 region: CASSFKVWGDGTDTQYF. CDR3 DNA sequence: TGTGCCAGCAGCTTCAAAGTATGGGGAGACGGCACAGATACGCAGTATTTT.

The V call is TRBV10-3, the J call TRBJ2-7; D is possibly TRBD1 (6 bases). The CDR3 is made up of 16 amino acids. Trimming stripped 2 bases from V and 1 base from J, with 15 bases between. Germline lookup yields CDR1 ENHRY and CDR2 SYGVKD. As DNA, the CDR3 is TGTGCCATCAGTGAGCGGACAGCGAGGGGGTCCTACGAGCAGTACTTC. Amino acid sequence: CAISERTARGSYEQYF.

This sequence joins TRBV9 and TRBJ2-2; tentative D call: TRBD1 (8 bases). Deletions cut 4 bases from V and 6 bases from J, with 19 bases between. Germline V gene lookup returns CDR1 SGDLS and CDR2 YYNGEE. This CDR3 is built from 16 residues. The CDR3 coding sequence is TGTGCCAGCAGCACCACAGGGGGGGCTTCGGCCGGGGAGCTGTTTTTT. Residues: CASSTTGGASAGELFF.

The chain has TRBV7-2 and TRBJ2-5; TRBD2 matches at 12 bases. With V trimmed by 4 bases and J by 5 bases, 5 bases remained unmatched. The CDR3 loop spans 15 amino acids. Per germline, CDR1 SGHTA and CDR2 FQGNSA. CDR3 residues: CASSSSGRVGETQYF. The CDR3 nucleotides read TGTGCCAGCAGCTCTAGCGGGAGGGTCGGGGAGACCCAGTACTTC.

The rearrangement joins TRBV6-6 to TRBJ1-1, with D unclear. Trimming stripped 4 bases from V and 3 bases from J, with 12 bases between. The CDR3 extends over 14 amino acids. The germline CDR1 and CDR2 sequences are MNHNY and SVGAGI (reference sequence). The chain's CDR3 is CASSWERGDTEAFF. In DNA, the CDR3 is TGTGCCAGCAGTTGGGAACGGGGTGACACTGAAGCTTTCTTT.